This T cell receptor (beta chain) is drawn from a study of persistence of HIV-infected CD4 T cells. The libraries were made with immunoSEQ version 4 in survey mode. The repertoire was sequenced with immunoSEQ multiplex PCR; TCRdb's copy has only in-frame clones and lacks some. In the table there are 25,000 to 35,000 clones, around 70% of which are singletons. Study-wide results and limits: Bulk TCR data could not be restricted to HIV-1-infected CMV-responding cells. TCRbeta richness was lower in CMV- and Gag-responding cells than in anti-CD3/anti-CD28-responding cells.

The stimulus was an HIV-1 Gag 15-mer peptide pool, about 1 ug/peptide/mL. Sorting of responding CD4+ T cells relied on upregulated CD40 ligand together with CD69. Donors were HIV-1-infected adults who began suppressive ART during chronic infection. The CDR3 loop spans 14 amino acids. Germline CDR1 SGDLS, CDR2 YYNGEE. Trimming took off 0 bases at V and 7 bases at J, with 11 bases between the two ends. Notes on this clone: The antigen remains unidentified.

The material sequenced was CD4+ T cells sorted from PBMCs after approximately 19-hour stimulation, taken from a patient who received antiretroviral therapy. The receptor was isolated from an adult man with HIV who was CMV-seropositive. The chain is built from TRBV9 and TRBJ2-1; no definite D call. CDR3 protein: CASSVDGRSNEQFF. As DNA, the CDR3 is TGTGCCAGCAGCGTAGATGGCAGGTCGAATGAGCAGTTCTTC.